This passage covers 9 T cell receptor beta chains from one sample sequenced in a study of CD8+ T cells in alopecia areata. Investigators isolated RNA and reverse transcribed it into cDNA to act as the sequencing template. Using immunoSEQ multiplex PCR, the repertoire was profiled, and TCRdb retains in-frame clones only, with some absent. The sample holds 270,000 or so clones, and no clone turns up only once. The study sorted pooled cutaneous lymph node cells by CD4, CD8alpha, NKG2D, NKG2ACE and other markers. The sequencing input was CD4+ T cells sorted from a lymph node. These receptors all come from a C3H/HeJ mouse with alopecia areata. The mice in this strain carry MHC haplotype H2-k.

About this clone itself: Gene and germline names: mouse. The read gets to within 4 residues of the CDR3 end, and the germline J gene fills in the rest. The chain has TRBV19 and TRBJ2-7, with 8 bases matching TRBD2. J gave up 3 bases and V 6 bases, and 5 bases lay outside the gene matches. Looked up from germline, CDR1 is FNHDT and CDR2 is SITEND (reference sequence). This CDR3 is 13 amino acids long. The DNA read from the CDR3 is TGTGCCAGCACCAGGACTGGGAGCTAT. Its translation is CASTRTGSY. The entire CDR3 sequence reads CASTRTGSYEQYF.

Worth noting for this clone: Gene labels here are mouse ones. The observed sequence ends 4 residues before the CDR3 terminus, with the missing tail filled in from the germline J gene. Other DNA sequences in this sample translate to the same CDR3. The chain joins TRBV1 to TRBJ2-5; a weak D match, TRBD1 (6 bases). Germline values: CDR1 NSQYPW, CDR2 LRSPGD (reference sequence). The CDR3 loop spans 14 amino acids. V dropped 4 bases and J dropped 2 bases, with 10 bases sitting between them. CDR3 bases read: TGCACCTGCAGTGGGGGACAATTCCAAGAC. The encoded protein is CTCSGGQFQD. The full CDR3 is CTCSGGQFQDTQYF.

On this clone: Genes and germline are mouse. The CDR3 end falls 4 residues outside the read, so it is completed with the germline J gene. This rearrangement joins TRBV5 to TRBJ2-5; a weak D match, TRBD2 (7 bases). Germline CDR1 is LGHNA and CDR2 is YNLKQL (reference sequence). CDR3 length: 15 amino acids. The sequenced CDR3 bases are TGTGCCAGCAGCCAAGATGCTGGGGGCCGGGAC. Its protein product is CASSQDAGGRD. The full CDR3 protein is CASSQDAGGRDTQYF.

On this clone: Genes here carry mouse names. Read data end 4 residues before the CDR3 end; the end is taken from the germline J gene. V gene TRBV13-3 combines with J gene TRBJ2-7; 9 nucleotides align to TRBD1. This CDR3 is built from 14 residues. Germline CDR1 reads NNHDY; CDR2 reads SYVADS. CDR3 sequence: CASSDGQGGYEQYF. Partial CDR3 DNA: TGTGCCAGCAGTGATGGACAGGGGGGTTAT.

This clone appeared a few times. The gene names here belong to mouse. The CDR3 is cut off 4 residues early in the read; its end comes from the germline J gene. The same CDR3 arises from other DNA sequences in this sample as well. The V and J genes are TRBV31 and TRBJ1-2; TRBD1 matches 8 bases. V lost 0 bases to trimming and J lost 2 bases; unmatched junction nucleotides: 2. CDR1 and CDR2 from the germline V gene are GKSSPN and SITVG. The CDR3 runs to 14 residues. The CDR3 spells CAWSLRTGNSDYTF. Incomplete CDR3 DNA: TGTGCCTGGAGTCTAAGGACAGGGAACTCC. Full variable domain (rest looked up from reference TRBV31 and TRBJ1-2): AQTIHQWPVAEIKAVGSPLSLGCTIKGKSSPNLYWYWQATGGTLQQLFYSITVGQVESVVQLNLSASRPKDDQFILSTEKLLLSHSGFYLCAWSLRTGNSDYTFGSGTRLLVI.

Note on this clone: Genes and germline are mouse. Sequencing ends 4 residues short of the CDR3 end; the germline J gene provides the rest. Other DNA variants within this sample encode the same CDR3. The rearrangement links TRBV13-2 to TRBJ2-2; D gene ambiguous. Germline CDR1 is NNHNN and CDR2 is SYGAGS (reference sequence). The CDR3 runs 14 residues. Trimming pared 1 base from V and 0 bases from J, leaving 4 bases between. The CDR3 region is CASGDPANTGQLYF. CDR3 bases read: TGTGCCAGCGGTGATCCAGCAAACACCGGG.

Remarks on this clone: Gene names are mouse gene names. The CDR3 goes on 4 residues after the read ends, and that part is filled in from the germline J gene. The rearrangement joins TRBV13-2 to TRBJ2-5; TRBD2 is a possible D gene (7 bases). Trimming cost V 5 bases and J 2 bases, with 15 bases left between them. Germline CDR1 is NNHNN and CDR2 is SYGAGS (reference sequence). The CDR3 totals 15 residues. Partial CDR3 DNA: TGTGCCAGCGGGGCTCCCTGGGGGCTCCAAGAC. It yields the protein CASGAPWGLQD. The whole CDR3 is CASGAPWGLQDTQYF.

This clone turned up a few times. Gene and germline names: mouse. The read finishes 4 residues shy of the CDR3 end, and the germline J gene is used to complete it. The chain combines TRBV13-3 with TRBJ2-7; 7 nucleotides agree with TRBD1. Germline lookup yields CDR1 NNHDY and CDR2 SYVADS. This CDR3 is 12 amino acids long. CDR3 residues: CASSGGTDEQYF. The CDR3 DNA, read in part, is TGTGCCAGCAGTGGGGGGACAGAT.

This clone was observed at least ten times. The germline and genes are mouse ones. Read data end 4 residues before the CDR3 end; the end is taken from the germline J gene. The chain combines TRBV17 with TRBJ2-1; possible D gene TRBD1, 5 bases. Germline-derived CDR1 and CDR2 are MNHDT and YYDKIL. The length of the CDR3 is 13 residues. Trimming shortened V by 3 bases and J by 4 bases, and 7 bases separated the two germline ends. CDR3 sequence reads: CASSRRTYAEQFF. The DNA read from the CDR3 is TGTGCTAGCAGTAGGCGGACATATGCT.